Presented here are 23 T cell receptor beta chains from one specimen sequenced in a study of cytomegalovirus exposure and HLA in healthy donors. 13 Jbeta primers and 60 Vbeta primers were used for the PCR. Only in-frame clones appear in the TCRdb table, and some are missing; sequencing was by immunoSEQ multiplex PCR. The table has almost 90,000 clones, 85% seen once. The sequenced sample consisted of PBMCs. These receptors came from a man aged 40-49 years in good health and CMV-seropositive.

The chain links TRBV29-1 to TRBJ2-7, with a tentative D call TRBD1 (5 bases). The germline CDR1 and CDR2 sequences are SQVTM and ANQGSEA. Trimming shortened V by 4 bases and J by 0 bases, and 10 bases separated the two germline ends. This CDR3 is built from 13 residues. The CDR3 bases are TGCAGCGTTGCGCAGGGTGGCTCCTACGAGCAGTACTTC. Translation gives CSVAQGGSYEQYF.

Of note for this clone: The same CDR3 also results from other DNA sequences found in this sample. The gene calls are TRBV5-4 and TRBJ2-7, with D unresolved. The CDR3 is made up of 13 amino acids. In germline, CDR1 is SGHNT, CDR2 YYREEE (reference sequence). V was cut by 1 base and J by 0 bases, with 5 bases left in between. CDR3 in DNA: TGTGCCAGCAGCTTGACGGTCTCCTACGAGCAGTACTTC. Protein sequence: CASSLTVSYEQYF.

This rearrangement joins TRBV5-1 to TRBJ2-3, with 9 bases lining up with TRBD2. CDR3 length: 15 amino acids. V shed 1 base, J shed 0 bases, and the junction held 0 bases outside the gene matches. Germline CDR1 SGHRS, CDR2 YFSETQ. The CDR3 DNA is TGCGCCAGCAGCTTGACTAGCGGGAGCACAGATACGCAGTATTTT. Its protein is CASSLTSGSTDTQYF.

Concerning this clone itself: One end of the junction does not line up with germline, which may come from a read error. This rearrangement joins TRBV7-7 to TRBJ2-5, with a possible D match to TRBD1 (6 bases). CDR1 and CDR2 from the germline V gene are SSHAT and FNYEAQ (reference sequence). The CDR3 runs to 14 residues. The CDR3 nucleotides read TGTGCTAGCAGCTTGAACAGGGACCAAGAGACCCAGTACTTC. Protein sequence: CASSLNRDQETQYF.

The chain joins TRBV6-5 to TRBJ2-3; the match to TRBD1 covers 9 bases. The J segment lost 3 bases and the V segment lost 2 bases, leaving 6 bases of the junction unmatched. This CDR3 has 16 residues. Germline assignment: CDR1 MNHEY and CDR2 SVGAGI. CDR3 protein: CASSYGTGPSTDTQYF. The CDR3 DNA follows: TGTGCCAGCAGTTACGGGACAGGGCCGAGTACAGATACGCAGTATTTT.

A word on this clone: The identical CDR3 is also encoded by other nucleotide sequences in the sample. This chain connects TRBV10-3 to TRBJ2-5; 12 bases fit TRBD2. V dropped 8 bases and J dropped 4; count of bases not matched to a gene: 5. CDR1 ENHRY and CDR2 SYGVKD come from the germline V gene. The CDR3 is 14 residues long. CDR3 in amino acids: CAISETSGGETQYF. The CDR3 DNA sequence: TGTGCCATCTCCGAGACTAGCGGGGGAGAGACCCAGTACTTC.

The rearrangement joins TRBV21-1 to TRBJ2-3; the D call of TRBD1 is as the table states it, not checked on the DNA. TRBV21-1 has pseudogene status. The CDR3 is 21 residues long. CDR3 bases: TGTGCCAGCAGCAAAGCCCATTTGGGACAGGGGAGAAATGGATTCACAGATACGCAGTATTTT. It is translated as CASSKAHLGQGRNGFTDTQYF.

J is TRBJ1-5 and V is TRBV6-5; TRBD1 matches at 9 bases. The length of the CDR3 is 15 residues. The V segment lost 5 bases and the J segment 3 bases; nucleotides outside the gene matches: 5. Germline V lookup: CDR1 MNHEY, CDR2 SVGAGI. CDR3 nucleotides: TGTGCCAGCAGTCCGGACAGGGGTCCCAATCAGCCCCAGCATTTT. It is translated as CASSPDRGPNQPQHF.

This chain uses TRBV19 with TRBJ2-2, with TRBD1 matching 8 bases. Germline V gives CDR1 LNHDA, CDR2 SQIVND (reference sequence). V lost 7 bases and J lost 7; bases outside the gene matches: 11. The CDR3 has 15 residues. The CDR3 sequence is CASISPGGKVGELFF. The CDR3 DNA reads TGTGCCAGTATCTCCCCAGGGGGCAAGGTCGGGGAGCTGTTTTTT.

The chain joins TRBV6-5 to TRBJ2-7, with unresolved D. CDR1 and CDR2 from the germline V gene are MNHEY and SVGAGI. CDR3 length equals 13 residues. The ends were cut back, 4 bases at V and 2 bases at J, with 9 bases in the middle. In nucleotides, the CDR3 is TGTGCCAGCAGTTTCGATGGCACCTACGAGCAGTACTTC. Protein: CASSFDGTYEQYF.

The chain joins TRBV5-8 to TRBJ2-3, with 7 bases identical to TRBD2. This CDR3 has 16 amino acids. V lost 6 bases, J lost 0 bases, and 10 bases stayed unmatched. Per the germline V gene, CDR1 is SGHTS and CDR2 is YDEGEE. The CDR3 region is CASTRASGFSTDTQYF. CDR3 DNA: TGTGCCAGCACGCGGGCTAGCGGTTTTAGCACAGATACGCAGTATTTT.

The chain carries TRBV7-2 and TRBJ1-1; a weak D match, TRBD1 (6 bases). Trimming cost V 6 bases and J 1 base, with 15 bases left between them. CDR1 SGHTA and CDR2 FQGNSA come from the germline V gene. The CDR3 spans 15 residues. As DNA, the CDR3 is TGTGCCAGCAGGGAACAGGGTCGGTGGAACACTGAAGCTTTCTTT. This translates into CASREQGRWNTEAFF.

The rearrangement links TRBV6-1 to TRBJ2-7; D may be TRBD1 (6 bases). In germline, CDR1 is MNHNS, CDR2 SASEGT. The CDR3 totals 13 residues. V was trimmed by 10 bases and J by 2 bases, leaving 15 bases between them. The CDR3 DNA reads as TGTGCCACCTCGGCAGGGGACACCTACGAGCAGTACTTC. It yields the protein CATSAGDTYEQYF.

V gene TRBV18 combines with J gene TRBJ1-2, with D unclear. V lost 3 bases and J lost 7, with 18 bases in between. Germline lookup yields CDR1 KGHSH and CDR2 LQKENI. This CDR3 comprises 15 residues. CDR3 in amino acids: CASSPDLQTVAGYTF. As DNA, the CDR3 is TGTGCCAGCTCACCGGATCTGCAGACGGTAGCTGGCTACACCTTC.

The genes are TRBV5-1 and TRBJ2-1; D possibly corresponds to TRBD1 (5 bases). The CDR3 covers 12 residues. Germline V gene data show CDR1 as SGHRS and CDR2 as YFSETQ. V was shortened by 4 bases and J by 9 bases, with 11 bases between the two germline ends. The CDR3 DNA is TGCGCCAGCAGCCTCCTTACAGGTGAGCAGTTCTTC. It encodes CASSLLTGEQFF. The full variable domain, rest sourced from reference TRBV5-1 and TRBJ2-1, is KAGVTQTPRYLIKTRGQQVTLSCSPISGHRSVSWYQQTPGQGLQFLFEYFSETQRNKGNFPGRFSGRQFSNSRSEMNVSTLELGDSALYLCASSLLTGEQFFGPGTRLTVL.

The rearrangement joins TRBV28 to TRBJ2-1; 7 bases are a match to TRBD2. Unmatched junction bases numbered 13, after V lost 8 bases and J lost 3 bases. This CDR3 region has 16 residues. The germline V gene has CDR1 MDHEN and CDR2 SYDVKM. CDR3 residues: CASLLGGSTVYNEQFF. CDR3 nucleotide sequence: TGTGCCAGCCTTTTGGGCGGGAGCACCGTCTACAATGAGCAGTTCTTC. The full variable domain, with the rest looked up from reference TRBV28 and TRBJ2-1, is DVKVTQSSRYLVKRTGEKVFLECVQDMDHENMFWYRQDPGLGLRLIYFSYDVKMKEKGDIPEGYSVSREKKERFSLILESASTNQTSMYLCASLLGGSTVYNEQFFGPGTRLTVL.

The CDR3 sequence is CASIRGNTGELFF. The CDR3 DNA is TGTGCCAGCATCAGGGGGAACACCGGGGAGCTGTTTTTT. The genes are TRBV5-6 and TRBJ2-2; possibly TRBD1 for D (6 bases). The CDR3 loop spans 13 amino acids. V was cut by 6 bases and J by 1 base, with 7 bases left in between. The V gene's germline CDR1 is SGHDT and CDR2 YYEEEE. The full variable domain, its missing parts supplied by reference TRBV5-6 and TRBJ2-2, is DAGVTQSPTHLIKTRGQQVTLRCSPKSGHDTVSWYQQALGQGPQFIFQYYEEEERQRGNFPDRFSGHQFPNYSSELNVNALLLGDSALYLCASIRGNTGELFFGEGSRLTVL.

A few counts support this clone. CDR3 nucleotide sequence: TGTGCCAGTAGGTTCGGGACAGGGGTTGACACCGGGGAGCTGTTTTTT. It specifies CASRFGTGVDTGELFF. The chain recombines TRBV19 with TRBJ2-2, with 10 bases identical to TRBD1. This CDR3 has 16 amino acids. Unmatched junction bases numbered 7, after V lost 6 bases and J lost 3 bases. CDR1 and CDR2 from the germline V gene are LNHDA and SQIVND (reference sequence).

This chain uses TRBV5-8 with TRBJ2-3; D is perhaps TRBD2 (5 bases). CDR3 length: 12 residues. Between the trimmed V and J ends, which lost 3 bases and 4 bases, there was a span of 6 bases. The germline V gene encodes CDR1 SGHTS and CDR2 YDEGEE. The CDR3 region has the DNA TGTGCCAGCAGCTGGACTTCAGATACGCAGTATTTT. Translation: CASSWTSDTQYF.

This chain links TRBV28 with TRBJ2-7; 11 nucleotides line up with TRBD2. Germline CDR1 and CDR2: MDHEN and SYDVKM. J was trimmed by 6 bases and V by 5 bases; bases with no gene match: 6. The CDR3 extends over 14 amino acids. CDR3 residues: CASSSSGRAPEQYF. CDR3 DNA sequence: TGTGCCAGCAGTAGTAGCGGGAGGGCCCCCGAGCAGTACTTC. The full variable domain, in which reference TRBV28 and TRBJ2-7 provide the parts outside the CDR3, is DVKVTQSSRYLVKRTGEKVFLECVQDMDHENMFWYRQDPGLGLRLIYFSYDVKMKEKGDIPEGYSVSREKKERFSLILESASTNQTSMYLCASSSSGRAPEQYFGPGTRLTVT.

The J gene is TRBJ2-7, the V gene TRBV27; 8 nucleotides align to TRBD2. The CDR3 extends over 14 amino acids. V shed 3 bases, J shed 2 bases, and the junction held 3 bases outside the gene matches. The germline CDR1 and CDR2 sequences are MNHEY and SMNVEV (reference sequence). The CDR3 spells CASSLSGSPYEQYF. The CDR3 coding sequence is TGTGCCAGCAGTTTGAGCGGGAGCCCCTACGAGCAGTACTTC.

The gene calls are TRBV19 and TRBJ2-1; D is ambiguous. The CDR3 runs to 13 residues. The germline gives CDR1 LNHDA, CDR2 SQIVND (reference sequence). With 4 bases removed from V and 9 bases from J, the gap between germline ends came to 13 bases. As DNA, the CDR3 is TGTGCCAGTAGTAGTTCCCCGCAGGCTGAGCAGTTCTTC. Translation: CASSSSPQAEQFF. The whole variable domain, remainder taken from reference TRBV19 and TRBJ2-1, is DGGITQSPKYLFRKEGQNVTLSCEQNLNHDAMYWYRQDPGQGLRLIYYSQIVNDFQKGDIAEGYSVSREKKESFPLTVTSAQKNPTAFYLCASSSSPQAEQFFGPGTRLTVL.

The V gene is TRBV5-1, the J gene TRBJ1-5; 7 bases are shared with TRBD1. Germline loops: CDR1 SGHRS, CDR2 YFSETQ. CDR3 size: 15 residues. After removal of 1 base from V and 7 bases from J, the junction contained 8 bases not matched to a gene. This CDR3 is CASSLSSGGGQPQHF. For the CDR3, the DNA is TGCGCCAGCAGCTTGTCTTCAGGGGGAGGACAGCCCCAGCATTTT.